A selection of T cell receptor beta chains follows, all from one sample in a study of blood T cell repertoires in COVID-19. Libraries were prepared by immunoSEQ multiplex PCR; TCRdb keeps only in-frame clonotypes and omits some of them. The sample comprises about 350,000 clones, about 88% of which are singletons, and approximately 1% rests with the top ten. Sample: PBMCs or T cells enriched from blood (not recorded which). These receptors were obtained from a woman in her thirties who had recovered from COVID-19. Both conserved end residues are trimmed from each CDR3.

TRBV11-2 | ASSLRRPQDDYGYT
TRBV7-2 | ASSPTDGRDNEQF
TRBV12-3/TRBV12-4 | ASSLGLSNGYT
TRBV3-1/TRBV3-2 | ASSHGTGQAF
TRBV5-6 | ASSVGHYEAF
TRBV7-9 | ASSPQLSGDLTGELF
TRBV11-3 | ASSSRDRDTEAF
TRBV3-1/TRBV3-2 | ASSPRASGGQETQY
TRBV5-1 | ASSLYPTPGTGGPAGETQY
TRBV24-1 | ATTGTGDTYNEQF
TRBV7-2 | ASSFSSYEQY
TRBV7-2 | ASSLLSGRGHTEAF
TRBV19 | ASSRGQFGGANVLT
TRBV7-9 | ASRTSGTSYGYT
TRBV19 | ASSNARGDTIMGEQY
TRBV7-2 | ASSFAVVNGYT
TRBV7-2 | ASSHGTGGGYT
TRBV19 | ASGDRGSNQPQH
TRBV11-2 | ASSSGAGGPYNEQF
TRBV5-5 | ASTIQAVIDTEAF
TRBV4-2 | ASSQVRGSGGDNTGELF
TRBV14 | ASSESSYEQY
TRBV10-2 | ASRDRNYGYT
TRBV7-6 | ASTLRGASSYNEQF
TRBV4-3 | ASSQDPYSKRTKNIQY
TRBV5-5 | ASSLESRERSYEQY
TRBV2 | ASSEGRGSTEAF
TRBV11-2 | ASSLRRSAGGNTEAF
TRBV2 | ASNQDKAGNTIY
TRBV30 | AWTSDRANTIY
TRBV9 | ASSIGETYNEQF
TRBV30 | AWREELSYEQY
TRBV3-1/TRBV3-2 | ASSQVLASDTQY
TRBV7-9 | ASSLGGTASNQPQH
TRBV10-3 | AISWDRPPYEQY
TRBV14 | ASSQVGGGGNEQF
TRBV28 | ASNGGTNQPQH
TRBV7-9 | ASSSGDSIYEQY
TRBV4-1 | ASSPTGHPNQPQH
TRBV24-1 | ATSDLRDRNQPQH
TRBV3-1/TRBV3-2 | ASSQDQGGYT
TRBV24-1 | ATSDSPGTGNTYEQY
TRBV7-9 | ASSPTLGKTSGGQETQY
TRBV5-4 | ASSLGGGGTEAF
TRBV24-1 | ATSRANEQF
TRBV28 | ASSGTGAKNTEAF
TRBV7-9 | ASSARLTGGRETQY
TRBV7-2 | ASSLAGGVSYNEQF
TRBV5-1 | ASSLAGVGANEGEQF
TRBV5-4 | ASSLWASGGAREQF
TRBV10-3 | AISDQHGGSGGNTIY
TRBV3-1/TRBV3-2 | ASSQGPVRGETQY
TRBV11-2 | ASSRGGPRGEQF
TRBV19 | ASSENRVSTDTQY
TRBV18 | ASSPNLTPRKSYEQY
TRBV3-1/TRBV3-2 | ASSQDAQGPRELF
TRBV3-1/TRBV3-2 | ASSQGRGSPETQY